Following are 9 T cell receptor beta chains from one sample sequenced in a study of blood T cell repertoires in COVID-19. Assay used: immunoSEQ multiplex PCR; TCRdb lists only in-frame clones, some missing. The sample yields 90,000 to 100,000 clones, 75% to 90% seen once. Specimen: peripheral blood. These receptors all come from a man aged 60 to 75 with COVID-19, enrolled during active disease.

V usage is TRBV6-2 or TRBV6-3 and J usage is TRBJ1-1; the D is unclear. CDR3 size: 13 residues. V lost 4 bases and J 3 bases, leaving 9 bases between the germline ends. Germline loops: CDR1 MNHEY, CDR2 SVGEGT. CDR3 sequence (DNA): TGTGCCAGCAGTTCCTACAGATACACTGAAGCTTTCTTT. It codes for CASSSYRYTEAFF.

The V and J genes are TRBV29-1 and TRBJ2-5; the D gene is possibly TRBD2 (6 bases). The CDR3 is made up of 13 amino acids. From germline, CDR1 is SQVTM and CDR2 ANQGSEA. Trimming left V 3 bases short and J 1 base short, with 9 bases between. The CDR3 spells CSVDGGAQETQYF. The DNA for the CDR3 is TGCAGCGTTGATGGAGGGGCCCAAGAGACCCAGTACTTC.

The gene calls are TRBV5-1 and TRBJ2-1; the D gene is possibly TRBD2 (5 bases). Germline assignment: CDR1 SGHRS and CDR2 YFSETQ. Trimming pared 3 bases from V and 4 bases from J, leaving 14 bases between. The length of the CDR3 is 15 residues. This CDR3 is CASSSWPAEYNEQFF. Written as DNA, the CDR3 is TGCGCCAGCAGCTCCTGGCCAGCGGAATACAATGAGCAGTTCTTC.

The chain combines TRBV5-1 with TRBJ1-1; D is undetermined. This CDR3 region has 13 residues. V lost 0 bases, J lost 1 base, and 4 bases lay in between. Germline CDR1 and CDR2: SGHRS and YFSETQ. CDR3 protein: CASSLGANTEAFF. The CDR3 DNA sequence: TGCGCCAGCAGCTTGGGGGCGAACACTGAAGCTTTCTTT.

The rearrangement joins TRBV27 to TRBJ1-1, with unresolved D. V lost 2 bases and J lost 3, with 10 bases in between. Germline V gives CDR1 MNHEY, CDR2 SMNVEV (reference sequence). This CDR3 contains 14 residues. The DNA for the CDR3 is TGTGCCAGCAGTTTAAGGGAGTCGTACACTGAAGCTTTCTTT. Translation: CASSLRESYTEAFF.

The J gene is TRBJ2-3, the V gene TRBV7-9; D gene ambiguous. Germline V gene lookup returns CDR1 SEHNR and CDR2 FQNEAQ (reference sequence). V dropped 1 base and J dropped 1 base, with 9 bases sitting between them. CDR3 length: 15 amino acids. The CDR3 region is CASSLEPQGTDTQYF. The CDR3 DNA reads as TGTGCCAGCAGCTTAGAACCCCAGGGCACAGATACGCAGTATTTT.

V is TRBV5-1 and J is TRBJ1-3, with 7 bases fitting TRBD1. Trimming cost V 0 bases and J 2 bases; bases outside gene matches: 5. In germline, CDR1 is SGHRS, CDR2 YFSETQ. CDR3 length: 16 amino acids. In DNA form, the CDR3 reads TGCGCCAGCAGCTTGGAACAGGGGATCCCTGGAAACACCATATATTTT. This translates into CASSLEQGIPGNTIYF.

The chain couples TRBV7-9 to TRBJ2-1; 7 nucleotides line up with TRBD2. V was pared by 5 bases and J by 15 bases, with 10 bases of the junction left unmatched. The CDR3 consists of 12 residues. Germline V gene lookup returns CDR1 SEHNR and CDR2 FQNEAQ (reference sequence). CDR3 nucleotide sequence: TGTGCCAGCAGCCTGCTTAGCGGGCGGGGGTTCTTC. Amino acid sequence: CASSLLSGRGFF.

V gene TRBV11-2 combines with J gene TRBJ2-7; 7 bases match TRBD1. V was pared by 5 bases and J by 4 bases, with 11 bases of the junction left unmatched. CDR1 is SGHAT, CDR2 FQNNGV, per germline. The CDR3 runs 15 residues. This chain's CDR3 is CASSVHTGEAYEQYF. The DNA of the CDR3 is TGTGCCAGCAGCGTACACACAGGGGAAGCGTACGAGCAGTACTTC.